This T cell receptor beta chain was observed in a study of blood T cell repertoires in COVID-19. Study at large: Sites across the United States, Italy and Spain contributed samples from acute and convalescent COVID-19. Nucleic acid was either cDNA or gDNA, and it came from T cells, B-cell-depleted T cells, or PBMCs.

In the original workflow: Amplification with reference gene primers provided the estimates of nucleated cell counts. The assay was immunoSEQ multiplex PCR, and TCRdb's table has in-frame clones only and misses some. Clone size and the V and J calls come from that table; the DNA yielded D and trimming. Found here are 150,000 to 200,000 clones, around 82% of them singletons; the top ten hold roughly 20%. This CDR3 spans 15 amino acids. The V end was cut by 1 base, the J end by 6 bases, with 15 bases between. Germline CDR1 and CDR2: LGHDT and YNNKEL (reference sequence). The sequencing sample was made of peripheral blood. This TCR was sampled from a woman aged 70-85 years who had recovered from COVID-19. The V and J genes are TRBV3-1 (or the pseudogene TRBV3-2) and TRBJ1-2; tentatively, D is TRBD1 (6 bases). The CDR3 loop is CASSQASGGVDGYTF. The CDR3 bases are TGTGCCAGCAGCCAAGCATCGGGGGGCGTGGATGGCTACACCTTC.